The 27 T cell receptor beta chains below come from one sample, sequenced in a study of cytomegalovirus exposure and HLA in healthy donors (TCRdb year 2017). The receptor library was made with the immunoSEQ multiplex PCR assay. A mixture of 60 forward primers for TCR Vbeta segments and 13 reverse primers for TCR Jbeta segments was used in the multiplex PCR. Imported from immuneACCESS, the table was reduced by TCRdb to in-frame sequences with V and J called. These copies leave out some clones; in studies compared against another copy, an unresolved V gene accounts for under half, and the cause of the remainder is not known. The sample yields some 130,000 clones; nearly 10% were counted once. The ten largest clones add up to roughly 1.9% of the sample. Sequenced sample: PBMCs. These receptors were collected from a man aged 50-59 years in good health and CMV-seronegative.

The chain combines TRBV12-5 with TRBJ1-4; possibly TRBD1 for D (5 bases). V lost 1 base to trimming and J lost 5 bases, with 17 bases between them. From germline, CDR1 is LGHNT and CDR2 FRNRAP. This CDR3 comprises 17 residues. The CDR3 sequence is CASGLAPGGQGNEKLFF. The CDR3 DNA follows: TGTGCTAGTGGTTTGGCCCCAGGAGGGCAGGGCAATGAAAAACTGTTTTTT.

J is TRBJ2-7 and V is TRBV5-1, with 8 nucleotides matching TRBD1. CDR1 and CDR2 (germline): SGHRS, YFSETQ. There are 14 residues in the CDR3. With 0 bases clipped from V and 5 bases from J, the junction kept 4 bases outside the gene matches. The CDR3 loop is CASSLGQGADEQYF. CDR3 bases: TGCGCCAGCAGCTTGGGGCAGGGGGCGGACGAGCAGTACTTC.

This clone turned up a few times. The chain carries TRBV7-2 and TRBJ2-7; possible D gene TRBD2, 5 bases. Trimming stripped 1 base from V and 2 bases from J, with 9 bases between. Germline V gene sequence: CDR1 SGHTA, CDR2 FQGNSA. CDR3 length: 14 amino acids. The CDR3 region has the DNA TGTGCCAGCAGCTTAGGTCCGGGAACCTACGAGCAGTACTTC. Protein product: CASSLGPGTYEQYF.

To note about this clone: The same CDR3 arises from other DNA sequences in this sample as well. This chain links TRBV28 with TRBJ2-7; possibly TRBD1 for D (5 bases). Germline values: CDR1 MDHEN, CDR2 SYDVKM. The CDR3 contains 12 residues. The V end lost 4 bases, the J end lost 5 bases, and 9 bases lay between the germline ends. CDR3 nucleotide sequence: TGTGCCAGCAGTTCCCCAGGGAACGAGCAGTACTTC. Encoded protein: CASSSPGNEQYF.

This clone was picked up a small number of times. The chain couples TRBV28 to TRBJ2-7, with 9 bases aligning to TRBD1. Per germline, CDR1 MDHEN and CDR2 SYDVKM. V dropped 7 bases and J dropped 3; count of bases not matched to a gene: 10. This CDR3 contains 15 residues. The CDR3 sequence is CASTPWTGDVYEQYF. The CDR3 nucleotides read TGTGCCAGCACCCCTTGGACAGGGGACGTCTACGAGCAGTACTTC.

This chain uses TRBV5-1 with TRBJ1-5, with 9 positions matching TRBD1. The V and J ends lost 4 bases and 4 bases, in that order; junction bases with no gene match: 6. The V gene's germline CDR1 is SGHRS and CDR2 YFSETQ. The CDR3 extends over 15 amino acids. This CDR3 reads CASSRGQGGNQPQHF. The DNA for the CDR3 is TGCGCCAGCAGCAGGGGACAGGGTGGAAATCAGCCCCAGCATTTT.

This clone has just a few counts. The chain recombines TRBV5-8 with TRBJ2-7; 9 bases agree with TRBD2. The CDR3 runs to 20 residues. Germline CDR1 SGHTS, CDR2 YDEGEE. The V gene end was trimmed by 7 bases and the J gene end by 0 bases; junction bases not matched to a gene: 23. The CDR3: CASSLTPGTSRSRSSYEQYF. In DNA, the CDR3 is TGTGCCAGCTCTCTCACCCCCGGGACTAGCAGAAGTAGAAGCTCCTACGAGCAGTACTTC.

This clone came up a few times. The chain recombines TRBV6-8 with TRBJ2-7; 7 nucleotides agree with TRBD2. Per germline, CDR1 MNHGY and CDR2 SAAAGT. Germline trimming cut 0 bases from V and 1 base from J; bases unmatched to any gene: 3. The CDR3 runs to 15 residues. DNA of the CDR3: TGTGCCAGCAGTTACTCGAAGGGAGGGTCCTACGAGCAGTACTTC. This translates into CASSYSKGGSYEQYF.

In this sample, this clone turned up a few times. The chain uses TRBV30 and TRBJ1-5; 8 bases align to TRBD1. The CDR3 contains 16 residues. The V and J ends lost 0 bases and 5 bases, in that order; junction bases with no gene match: 9. CDR1 GTSNPN and CDR2 SVGIG come from the germline V gene (reference sequence). In DNA, the CDR3 is TGTGCCTGGAGTGTACATCCAGGGGGCGTGGATCAGCCCCAGCATTTT. It specifies CAWSVHPGGVDQPQHF.

This clone occurred a few times. The chain uses TRBV6-5 and TRBJ1-2, with 8 bases identical to TRBD1. The germline gives CDR1 MNHEY, CDR2 SVGAGI. V dropped 5 bases and J dropped 8; count of bases not matched to a gene: 7. The CDR3 extends over 13 amino acids. The CDR3: CASSQDRVRGYTF. CDR3 nucleotides: TGTGCCAGCAGTCAGGACAGGGTGAGAGGCTACACCTTC.

In its sample, this clone was seen a few times. V usage is TRBV29-1 and J usage is TRBJ1-1, with D tentatively TRBD1 (5 bases). V was cut by 5 bases and J by 5 bases, with 15 bases left in between. The V gene's germline CDR1 is SQVTM and CDR2 ANQGSEA. The length of the CDR3 is 13 residues. CDR3: CSVSPLGGTEAFF. CDR3 DNA: TGCAGCGTTTCCCCCCTCGGGGGAACTGAAGCTTTCTTT.

This clone was seen a handful of times. The V gene is TRBV29-1, the J gene TRBJ2-4; perhaps TRBD2 as D (8 bases). Trimming cost V 4 bases and J 8 bases, with 18 bases left between them. The germline CDR1 and CDR2 sequences are SQVTM and ANQGSEA. This CDR3 is 14 amino acids long. The CDR3 reads CSVAGGTALDIQYF. In DNA form, the CDR3 reads TGCAGCGTTGCGGGGGGGACAGCTTTGGACATTCAGTACTTC.

This clone was detected only a few times. The V gene is TRBV9, the J gene TRBJ1-4, with unresolved D. Per germline, CDR1 SGDLS and CDR2 YYNGEE. The CDR3 totals 14 residues. V dropped 1 base and J dropped 0 bases, with 4 bases sitting between them. The CDR3 region has the DNA TGTGCCAGCAGCGTATCTACAACTAATGAAAAACTGTTTTTT. Translation gives CASSVSTTNEKLFF. Drawing the rest from reference TRBV9 and TRBJ1-4, the complete variable domain is DSGVTQTPKHLITATGQRVTLRCSPRSGDLSVYWYQQSLDQGLQFLIQYYNGEERAKGNILERFSAQQFPDLHSELNLSSLELGDSALYFCASSVSTTNEKLFFGSGTQLSVL.

The gene calls are TRBV5-6 and TRBJ1-5; D is perhaps TRBD1 (6 bases). CDR1 and CDR2 from the germline V gene are SGHDT and YYEEEE. V shed 4 bases and J shed 5 bases, with 13 bases lying between them. The CDR3 spans 14 residues. The CDR3 sequence is CASSTGHRDQPQHF. CDR3 sequence (DNA): TGTGCCAGCAGCACGGGACATCGTGATCAGCCCCAGCATTTT.

J is TRBJ2-5 and V is TRBV27, with TRBD1 identical over 8 bases. The CDR3 runs 17 residues. The trim removed 2 bases at V and 5 bases at J, leaving 13 bases unmatched. Germline V gives CDR1 MNHEY, CDR2 SMNVEV (reference sequence). The CDR3 DNA reads TGTGCCAGCAGTTTAAGTCCAGGGGGCGCGTCTGGGGAGACCCAGTACTTC. This codes for CASSLSPGGASGETQYF.

J is TRBJ1-1 and V is TRBV5-5, with 11 positions matching TRBD1. Germline V gene lookup returns CDR1 SGHKS and CDR2 YYEKEE (reference sequence). V lost 8 bases and J lost 0; bases outside the gene matches: 9. The CDR3 length is 16 residues. Here the CDR3 reads CARPPDRGPMNTEAFF. CDR3 DNA sequence: TGTGCCAGACCACCGGACAGGGGGCCCATGAACACTGAAGCTTTCTTT.

In its sample, this clone was seen a few times. The chain couples TRBV30 to TRBJ2-5; D perhaps matches TRBD1 (6 bases). The CDR3 covers 13 residues. The germline V and J ends were trimmed by 2 bases and 4 bases, with 11 bases remaining between them. CDR1 and CDR2 from the germline V gene are GTSNPN and SVGIG (reference sequence). The CDR3 loop reads CAWSKGVSETQYF. CDR3 nucleotides: TGTGCCTGGAGTAAGGGGGTATCAGAGACCCAGTACTTC.

The chain couples TRBV5-1 to TRBJ1-6; a weak D match, TRBD1 (6 bases). The V gene lost 4 bases and the J gene lost 5 bases, with 16 bases spanning the gap. This CDR3 region has 16 residues. Per germline, CDR1 SGHRS and CDR2 YFSETQ. The CDR3 region has the DNA TGCGCCAGCAGCCTTGCCGGGACACCCAATAATTCACCCCTCCACTTT. This sequence encodes CASSLAGTPNNSPLHF.

V usage is TRBV5-1 and J usage is TRBJ1-4; 8 bases are a match to TRBD1. The V gene end was trimmed by 1 base and the J gene end by 7 bases; junction bases not matched to a gene: 9. Germline V gene data show CDR1 as SGHRS and CDR2 as YFSETQ. CDR3 length equals 16 residues. The CDR3: CASSLPLNRGGEKLFF. For the CDR3, the DNA is TGCGCCAGCAGCTTGCCACTAAACAGGGGGGGTGAAAAACTGTTTTTT. Drawing the rest from reference TRBV5-1 and TRBJ1-4, the complete variable domain is KAGVTQTPRYLIKTRGQQVTLSCSPISGHRSVSWYQQTPGQGLQFLFEYFSETQRNKGNFPGRFSGRQFSNSRSEMNVSTLELGDSALYLCASSLPLNRGGEKLFFGSGTQLSVL.

The rearrangement uses TRBV7-3 and TRBJ2-1; 10 bases line up with TRBD2. The V segment lost 6 bases and the J segment 3 bases; nucleotides outside the gene matches: 8. This CDR3 comprises 16 residues. Germline CDR1 SGHTA, CDR2 FQGTGA. CDR3 protein: CASRSQGTSVYNEQFF. In DNA, the CDR3 is TGTGCCAGCAGGTCCCAGGGGACTAGCGTCTACAATGAGCAGTTCTTC.

This clone was counted a few times. The junction shows a germline mismatch at one end, possibly a read error. The V and J genes are TRBV30 and TRBJ2-3; the match to TRBD2 covers 9 bases. Germline-derived CDR1 and CDR2 are GTSNPN and SVGIG (reference sequence). This CDR3 spans 14 amino acids. The CDR3 DNA sequence: TGTGCCTGGAATACAGCGGGGGGCACAGATGCGCAGTATTTT. Translating gives CAWNTAGGTDAQYF. Variable domain in full (rest from reference TRBV30 and TRBJ2-3): SQTIHQWPATLVQPVGSPLSLECTVEGTSNPNLYWYRQAAGRGLQLLFYSVGIGQISSEVPQNLSASRPQDRQFILSSKKLLLSDSGFYLCAWNTAGGTDAQYFGPGTRLTVL.

CDR3 region: CASSERLGTYEQYF. DNA of the CDR3: TGCGCCAGCAGTGAGCGACTAGGCACCTACGAGCAGTACTTC. The genes are TRBV10-2 and TRBJ2-7, with a possible D match to TRBD2 (6 bases). The length of the CDR3 is 14 residues. Germline V gene data show CDR1 as WSHSY and CDR2 as SAAADI. The V gene lost 2 bases and the J gene lost 2 bases, with 10 bases spanning the gap.

This clone was observed a few times. The chain is built from TRBV5-4 and TRBJ1-4; D possibly corresponds to TRBD1 (6 bases). Germline V lookup: CDR1 SGHNT, CDR2 YYREEE (reference sequence). Trimming removed 3 bases from V and 4 bases from J, with 25 bases in between. This CDR3 spans 19 amino acids. The DNA of the CDR3 is TGTGCCAGCAGCTCATGGAACAGGGCGGGGGGGCGCTTTAATGAAAAACTGTTTTTT. The encoded protein is CASSSWNRAGGRFNEKLFF. Full variable domain (outside the CDR3, taken from reference TRBV5-4 and TRBJ1-4): ETGVTQSPTHLIKTRGQQVTLRCSSQSGHNTVSWYQQALGQGPQFIFQYYREEENGRGNFPPRFSGLQFPNYSSELNVNALELDDSALYLCASSSWNRAGGRFNEKLFFGSGTQLSVL.

The rearrangement joins TRBV7-3 to TRBJ2-3; 9 nucleotides match TRBD1. The CDR3 has 16 residues. V lost 4 bases and J lost 2; bases outside the gene matches: 7. Germline V gene lookup returns CDR1 SGHTA and CDR2 FQGTGA. The DNA for the CDR3 is TGTGCCAGCAGCTCCGGGACAGGGACCGACACAGATACGCAGTATTTT. It translates to CASSSGTGTDTDTQYF.

The V and J genes are TRBV7-3 and TRBJ2-3, with D possibly TRBD1 on 5 matching bases. V dropped 2 bases and J dropped 2 bases, with 8 bases sitting between them. The CDR3 sequence is 14 residues long. Looked up from germline, CDR1 is SGHTA and CDR2 is FQGTGA. The CDR3 region has the DNA TGTGCCAGCAGCTTACAGGGTACCACAGATACGCAGTATTTT. Its translation: CASSLQGTTDTQYF.

The chain joins TRBV9 to TRBJ2-7; TRBD2 aligns across 7 bases. V was pared by 4 bases and J by 4 bases, with 8 bases of the junction left unmatched. The germline CDR1 and CDR2 sequences are SGDLS and YYNGEE. The CDR3 length is 14 residues. The CDR3 reads CASSPRDYSYEQYF. CDR3 bases: TGTGCCAGCAGCCCCCGGGACTACAGTTACGAGCAGTACTTC.

The V gene is TRBV5-4, the J gene TRBJ2-1; D unresolved. The length of the CDR3 is 13 residues. V was shortened by 0 bases and J by 6 bases, with 7 bases between the two germline ends. The V gene's germline CDR1 is SGHNT and CDR2 YYREEE (reference sequence). CDR3 sequence (DNA): TGTGCCAGCAGCTTGGTAGTCCCCAATGAGCAGTTCTTC. Amino acids: CASSLVVPNEQFF.